These 17 T cell receptor beta chains were all obtained from the same sample, sequenced in a study of T-cell reconstitution after alpha-beta-depleted transplantation in children listed by TCRdb under 2016. Libraries were constructed by PCR. The data were produced on an Illumina HiSeq 2500. TCR libraries were prepared with molecular barcoding, using unique molecular identifiers to normalize TCRbeta repertoire quantification. TCRdb trimmed public reads at Q25 via fastp, called clones via MiXCR and kept in-frame beta chains. All rows with the same CDR3 protein become a single entry with the most common DNA and genes. The sample table holds about 600,000 distinct CDR3 sequences, of which under 12% were seen once. The biggest ten clones account for roughly 3.9% of the sample. The sequenced sample was PBMCs from the stem cell graft donor, obtained from the stem cell graft. These receptors originate from a human donor who donated a stem cell graft to a child with acute myeloid leukemia.

This clonotype has a handful of counts. The rearrangement uses TRBV5-1 and TRBJ2-7; D gene uncertain. The CDR3 has 12 amino acids. The germline CDR1 and CDR2 sequences are SGHRS and YFSETQ. The ends were cut back, 2 bases at V and 4 bases at J, with 7 bases in the middle. The CDR3 spells CASSFLGYEQYF. In nucleotides, the CDR3 is TGCGCCAGCAGCTTTTTAGGGTACGAGCAGTACTTC.

This clonotype has more than one count but fewer than ten. The chain's CDR3 is CASSELGSAGFYEQYF. Written as DNA, the CDR3 is TGTGCCAGCAGTGAATTGGGTAGCGCGGGTTTCTACGAGCAGTACTTC. The chain has TRBV25-1 and TRBJ2-7; a weak D match, TRBD2 (5 bases). V was cut by 1 base and J by 3 bases, with 16 bases left in between. This CDR3 comprises 16 residues. The germline V gene has CDR1 MGHDK and CDR2 SYGVNS.

The rearrangement uses TRBV4-2 and TRBJ2-1; D is unclear. Trimming removed 0 bases at V and 6 bases at J, with 12 bases between. This CDR3 is built from 15 residues. Germline CDR1 reads LGHNA; CDR2 reads YNFKEQ. CDR3 coding DNA: TGTGCCAGCAGCCAAGATGGGCAGGATGTCAATGAGCAGTTCTTC. It codes for CASSQDGQDVNEQFF.

This clonotype has a count of ten or more. This chain links TRBV29-1 with TRBJ1-3; the D gene is possibly TRBD1 (5 bases). V lost 6 bases and J 0 bases, leaving 12 bases between the germline ends. CDR1 and CDR2 (germline): SQVTM, ANQGSEA. The CDR3 length is 14 residues. CDR3 loop: CSVLDRTSGNTIYF. The CDR3 nucleotides are TGCAGCGTCCTCGACAGAACCTCTGGAAACACCATATATTTT.

This clonotype has at least ten counts. The rearrangement uses TRBV5-1 and TRBJ2-7; D is uncertain. The CDR3 has 13 residues. Germline V gene lookup returns CDR1 SGHRS and CDR2 YFSETQ. The ends were cut back, 0 bases at V and 3 bases at J, with 7 bases in the middle. The CDR3 sequence: CASSLGGYYEQYF. In DNA form, the CDR3 reads TGCGCCAGCAGCTTGGGGGGATACTACGAGCAGTACTTC.

This chain joins TRBV20-1 and TRBJ2-1; D is perhaps TRBD1 (5 bases). Trimming pared 3 bases from V and 10 bases from J, leaving 22 bases between. Germline CDR1 and CDR2: DFQATT and SNEGSKA (reference sequence). The length of the CDR3 is 15 residues. CDR3 loop: CSASPADTRSKEQFF. The CDR3 DNA follows: TGCAGTGCTAGTCCCGCGGACACCAGGAGTAAAGAGCAGTTCTTC.

This clonotype was recorded many times. The chain couples TRBV29-1 to TRBJ2-1; TRBD2 matches at 11 bases. Per the germline V gene, CDR1 is SQVTM and CDR2 is ANQGSEA. V lost 6 bases to trimming and J lost 6 bases; unmatched junction nucleotides: 10. The CDR3 totals 15 residues. The CDR3 spells CSVPPGLAGPNEQFF. The CDR3 coding sequence is TGCAGCGTCCCTCCCGGACTAGCGGGTCCCAATGAGCAGTTCTTC.

V usage is TRBV6-5 and J usage is TRBJ2-7, with D maybe TRBD2 (5 bases). The CDR3 loop spans 14 amino acids. The V end was cut by 2 bases, the J end by 1 base, with 9 bases between. Germline V gene data show CDR1 as MNHEY and CDR2 as SVGAGI. In nucleotides, the CDR3 is TGTGCCAGCAGTTACAACCGAGGGTCCTACGAGCAGTACTTC. Its protein is CASSYNRGSYEQYF.

The chain links TRBV7-2 to TRBJ2-4, with D perhaps matching TRBD1 or TRBD2 (5 bases each). The germline V and J ends were trimmed by 1 base and 6 bases, with 10 bases remaining between them. This CDR3 has 14 amino acids. Germline CDR1 and CDR2: SGHTA and FQGNSA. The CDR3 reads CASSLGGMTNIQYF. CDR3 nucleotides: TGTGCCAGCAGCTTAGGGGGGATGACAAACATTCAGTACTTC.

This chain uses TRBV20-1 with TRBJ2-5; D call uncertain. This CDR3 is 14 amino acids long. Between the trimmed V and J ends, which lost 0 bases and 5 bases, there was a span of 13 bases. Germline V CDR1 and CDR2: DFQATT, SNEGSKA (reference sequence). CDR3 in amino acids: CSAREPRTGETQYF. The CDR3 DNA reads as TGCAGTGCTAGAGAGCCTCGAACCGGGGAGACCCAGTACTTC.

This clonotype has more than one count but fewer than ten. At one end the junction does not follow the germline gene, possibly because of a read error. This chain links TRBV30 with TRBJ2-1; 7 nucleotides agree with TRBD2. Germline values: CDR1 GTSNPN, CDR2 SVGIG (reference sequence). The CDR3 consists of 14 residues. CDR3 sequence (DNA): TGTGCCTGGAGTGTACTACTAGCGCAGGGCGAGCTGTTCTTC. Its translation is CAWSVLLAQGELFF.

The chain couples TRBV10-3 to TRBJ1-1, with 7 bases matching TRBD1. V lost 4 bases and J lost 5; bases outside the gene matches: 4. Germline V lookup: CDR1 ENHRY, CDR2 SYGVKD. CDR3 length equals 13 residues. This CDR3 reads CAISVGGGTEAFF. CDR3 nucleotide sequence: TGTGCCATCAGTGTAGGGGGCGGGACTGAAGCTTTCTTT.

The chain has TRBV28 and TRBJ1-6, with 8 bases matching TRBD1. This CDR3 is 15 amino acids long. Germline CDR1 MDHEN, CDR2 SYDVKM. With V trimmed by 2 bases and J by 9 bases, 6 bases remained unmatched. The chain's CDR3 is CASSLRQGASSPLHF. The CDR3 nucleotides read TGTGCCAGCAGTTTAAGGCAGGGGGCATCTTCACCCCTCCACTTT. The entire variable domain, with the rest obtained from reference TRBV28 and TRBJ1-6, is as follows: DVKVTQSSRYLVKRTGEKVFLECVQDMDHENMFWYRQDPGLGLRLIYFSYDVKMKEKGDIPEGYSVSREKKERFSLILESASTNQTSMYLCASSLRQGASSPLHFGNGTRLTVT.

The J gene is TRBJ1-2, the V gene TRBV28, with 7 bases lining up with TRBD1. Germline lookup yields CDR1 MDHEN and CDR2 SYDVKM. The J segment lost 7 bases and the V segment lost 6 bases, leaving 11 bases of the junction unmatched. The CDR3 has 14 amino acids. CDR3 protein: CASSNPTGSGGYTF. The CDR3 DNA follows: TGTGCCAGCAGCAACCCGACAGGGTCTGGTGGCTACACCTTC.

This clonotype was counted only a few times. The chain uses TRBV24-1 and TRBJ2-5; the D gene is possibly TRBD2 (5 bases). There are 15 residues in the CDR3. Germline V gives CDR1 KGHDR, CDR2 SFDVKD. The V and J ends lost 3 bases and 5 bases respectively, with 15 bases between them. Here the CDR3 DNA reads TGTGCCACCAGTGATCCGGGGTCAGGCGTGGAGACCCAGTACTTC. This translates into CATSDPGSGVETQYF.

This clonotype appeared many times. The chain employs TRBV30 and TRBJ1-4; D is uncertain. Germline loops: CDR1 GTSNPN, CDR2 SVGIG (reference sequence). The CDR3 totals 13 residues. V was cut by 4 bases and J by 4 bases, with 10 bases left in between. The CDR3, as DNA: TGTGCCTGGACCAGCGGATATAATGAAAAACTGTTTTTT. This gives the protein CAWTSGYNEKLFF.

This chain uses TRBV11-1 with TRBJ2-1; 15 nucleotides match TRBD2. CDR3 length: 19 residues. With V trimmed by 4 bases and J by 0 bases, 7 bases remained unmatched. The germline CDR1 and CDR2 sequences are SGHAT and FQDESV (reference sequence). CDR3 DNA: TGTGCCAGCAGCTCCGGGGGACTAGCGGGAGGATACTCCTACAATGAGCAGTTCTTC. Translated: CASSSGGLAGGYSYNEQFF.